The T cell receptor beta chain under discussion was sequenced for a study of Ad26.COV2.S vaccination and SARS-CoV-2 variants. Broader study findings: Non-spike TCR breadth was similar in vaccine and placebo recipients. In vaccinated individuals, spike-specific CD8+ and CD4+ T cell responses reportedly displayed substantial breadth.

Concerning this clone itself: Its antigen is not identified.

Sequencing was performed with immunoSEQ multiplex PCR; in TCRdb, only in-frame clones are kept and a portion is missing. Of under 150,000 clones in the sample, roughly 88% were seen once. The source is a human donor who had recovered from COVID-19. The specimen comprised peripheral blood, sampled after recovery from COVID-19.

The CDR3 protein is CASSRGLNKETQYF. The CDR3 DNA reads TGTGCCAGCAGCCGCGGACTGAACAAAGAGACCCAGTACTTC. The chain has TRBV3-1 (or the pseudogene TRBV3-2) and TRBJ2-5; D possibly corresponds to TRBD2 (5 bases). The CDR3 has 14 amino acids. Germline V CDR1 and CDR2: LGHDT, YNNKEL (reference sequence). Trimming left V 4 bases short and J 3 bases short, with 12 bases between.